This is a list of T cell receptor beta chains from one sample in a study of response to subunit inactivated influenza vaccine. TCRdb redid the calling of the RT-PCR reads with MiXCR, one entry per CDR3 protein. The data hold about 180,000 distinct CDR3 sequences, with about 9.3% observed a single time. This specimen consisted of non-naive T cells sorted from PBMCs, obtained on the day of vaccination. These receptors all come from a man aged 50 to 60 who received an inactivated influenza vaccine. CDR3s include the opening cysteine and the closing phenylalanine or tryptophan. The D gene is left open where the match is weak. For some rows the clone size is stated as once, few or many, or as a class when expanded; others skip it.

D gene	V gene	J gene	clone size	CDR3 protein	CDR3 DNA
-	TRBV28	TRBJ2-5	few	CASSFLYSETQYF	TGTGCCAGCAGTTTTCTTTATTCCGAGACCCAGTACTTC
-	TRBV11-2	TRBJ2-1	many	CASSSIRRGAYNEQFF	TGTGCCAGCAGCTCGATTCGTCGGGGGGCTTACAATGAGCAGTTCTTC
TRBD1	TRBV7-2	TRBJ1-2	-	CASSQGTGGGYGYTF	TGTGCCAGCAGCCAAGGGACAGGGGGCGGTTATGGCTACACCTTC
TRBD1	TRBV2	TRBJ2-1	few	CASSGQGAPGNEQFF	TGTGCCAGCAGTGGGCAGGGGGCGCCGGGCAATGAGCAGTTCTTC
TRBD2	TRBV20-1	TRBJ2-7	-	CSARRGGRNEQYF	TGCAGTGCTCGGCGGGGGGGCAGGAACGAGCAGTACTTC
TRBD2	TRBV7-9	TRBJ2-3	few	CASSRGLAETDTQYF	TGTGCCAGCAGCCGAGGACTAGCGGAGACAGATACGCAGTATTTT
-	TRBV15	TRBJ2-2	many	CATSRDRGIAGELFF	TGTGCCACCAGCAGAGATCGGGGAATCGCCGGGGAGCTGTTTTTT
-	TRBV5-1	TRBJ2-7	few	CASSLEGQYEQYF	TGCGCCAGCAGCTTGGAAGGTCAGTACGAGCAGTACTTC
TRBD1	TRBV27	TRBJ2-1	-	CASRRQGAPEQFF	TGTGCCAGCAGACGACAGGGGGCCCCCGAGCAGTTCTTC
-	TRBV11-3	TRBJ2-7	few	CASSLRGDSAEQYF	TGTGCCAGCAGCTTGAGGGGGGACTCCGCCGAGCAGTACTTC
-	TRBV10-3	TRBJ2-7	few	CAIKTGLSSYEQYF	TGTGCCATTAAGACAGGACTGAGCTCCTACGAGCAGTACTTC
-	TRBV6-5	TRBJ2-2	-	CASGYRRGGNTGELFF	TGTGCCAGCGGCTACAGGAGAGGGGGTAACACCGGGGAGCTGTTTTTT
TRBD2	TRBV20-1	TRBJ2-5	-	CSARQFGGGIQETQYF	TGCAGTGCCAGACAATTTGGGGGGGGGATCCAAGAGACCCAGTACTTC
-	TRBV11-3	TRBJ2-1	many	CASSLGGGGYNEQFF	TGTGCCAGCAGCTTGGGGGGCGGGGGTTACAATGAGCAGTTCTTC
TRBD1	TRBV14	TRBJ1-2	-	CASSQGVTGRGYTF	TGTGCCAGCAGCCAAGGAGTGACAGGGAGAGGCTACACCTTC
-	TRBV19	TRBJ2-7	-	CASSGPDSYEQYF	TGTGCCAGTAGCGGACCGGACTCCTACGAGCAGTACTTC
TRBD2	TRBV11-1	TRBJ2-7	few	CASSSKTGLAGGVGYEQYF	TGTGCCAGCAGCTCCAAGACAGGACTAGCGGGAGGGGTAGGCTACGAGCAGTACTTC
-	TRBV12-3/TRBV12-4	TRBJ2-7	-	CASSFSVGRSNEQYF	TGTGCCAGCAGTTTTTCGGTCGGTAGGTCCAACGAGCAGTACTTC
-	TRBV12-3/TRBV12-4	TRBJ1-6	many	CASSRIGNSPLHF	TGTGCCAGCAGCCGAATAGGGAATTCACCCCTCCACTTT
-	TRBV5-5	TRBJ1-1	-	CASSLLPWQNTEAFF	TGTGCCAGCAGCTTGCTCCCCTGGCAGAACACTGAAGCTTTCTTT
-	TRBV11-1	TRBJ2-4	-	CASSSLRGDRIISKNIQYF	TGTGCCAGCAGCTCGCTTAGGGGCGACAGGATTATTTCCAAAAACATTCAGTACTTC
-	TRBV7-8	TRBJ2-7	-	CASSLGAGGRSYEQYF	TGTGCCAGCAGCTTAGGGGCCGGGGGCCGATCCTACGAGCAGTACTTC
-	TRBV28	TRBJ1-2	-	CASSYKEPGFLGGYTF	TGTGCCAGCAGCTACAAAGAACCGGGGTTTTTGGGTGGCTACACCTTC
-	TRBV7-2	TRBJ2-5	few	CASSPRTGTQYF	TGTGCCAGCAGCCCCAGGACGGGGACCCAGTACTTC
TRBD1	TRBV7-6	TRBJ2-5	-	CASSLAVRGQETQYF	TGTGCCAGCAGCTTAGCGGTCAGGGGGCAAGAGACCCAGTACTTC
TRBD1	TRBV7-2	TRBJ1-5	few	CASSSGTGILQPQHF	TGTGCCAGCAGCTCCGGGACAGGGATTCTTCAGCCCCAGCATTTT
TRBD1	TRBV5-8	TRBJ1-1	many	CASSAGQGAEAFF	TGTGCCAGCAGCGCGGGACAGGGGGCGGAAGCTTTCTTT
-	TRBV20-1	TRBJ1-2	many	CSAKMGPSGGYTF	TGCAGTGCTAAAATGGGTCCGTCAGGAGGCTACACCTTC
-	TRBV12-3/TRBV12-4	TRBJ2-1	many	CATGRLLLNEQFF	TGTGCCACGGGGAGGCTTCTCCTCAATGAGCAGTTCTTC
TRBD2	TRBV11-2	TRBJ2-3	-	CASSLAGSRGGSDTQYF	TGTGCCAGCAGCTTAGCAGGTAGTCGCGGGGGTTCAGATACGCAGTATTTT
TRBD1	TRBV27	TRBJ2-5	many	CASSLTLGQGAGTQYF	TGTGCCAGCAGTTTAACGTTGGGACAGGGGGCAGGGACCCAGTACTTC
-	TRBV28	TRBJ1-1	-	CASTNGRRTEAFF	TGTGCCAGCACGAACGGGCGTCGCACTGAAGCTTTCTTT
TRBD2	TRBV7-2	TRBJ2-7	many	CASSLILAGGGEQYF	TGTGCCAGCAGCTTAATACTAGCGGGAGGAGGTGAGCAGTACTTC
-	TRBV9	TRBJ1-6	few	CASSVGSGHSPLHF	TGTGCCAGCAGCGTAGGGTCAGGCCATTCACCCCTCCACTTT
TRBD2	TRBV20-1	TRBJ2-5	many	CSARERGAPRETQYF	TGCAGTGCTAGAGAGCGGGGGGCCCCCCGGGAGACCCAGTACTTC
-	TRBV5-1	TRBJ2-7	many	CASSHGRNSYEQYF	TGCGCCAGCAGCCACGGCCGAAACTCCTACGAGCAGTACTTC
-	TRBV6-5	TRBJ1-2	few	CASSYGALQGRYGYTF	TGTGCCAGCAGTTACGGGGCCCTCCAGGGGAGGTATGGCTACACCTTC
-	TRBV10-2	TRBJ1-6	-	CASSDWPENSPLHF	TGCGCCAGCAGTGATTGGCCGGAAAATTCACCCCTCCACTTT
-	TRBV28	TRBJ2-3	medium-sized	CASGTSDTQYF	TGTGCCAGCGGCACATCAGATACGCAGTATTTT